The 3 T cell receptor beta chains presented below share a single source sample, sequenced in a study of OX40 agonist ivuxolimab in advanced cancers. TCRdb's copy holds only in-frame clones and misses some; the assay was immunoSEQ multiplex PCR. The repertoire consists of about 95,000 clones, with 70% to 85% occurring once and the leading ten covering 3.5% to 4%. Source: CD4+ or CD8+ T cells sorted from blood, taken in a trial of the OX40 agonist ivuxolimab. The receptors shown here come from an adult with an advanced solid tumor such as melanoma, head and neck, liver or kidney cancer.

The V gene is TRBV7-3, the J gene TRBJ2-7, with D possibly being TRBD2 (5 bases). Germline V gene data show CDR1 as SGHTA and CDR2 as FQGTGA. This CDR3 is built from 13 residues. Trimming shortened V by 2 bases and J by 6 bases, and 11 bases separated the two germline ends. CDR3 protein: CASSLALASEQYF. DNA for the CDR3: TGTGCCAGCAGCTTAGCCCTAGCTTCCGAGCAGTACTTC. The full variable domain, completed using reference TRBV7-3 and TRBJ2-7, is GAGVSQTPSNKVTEKGKYVELRCDPISGHTALYWYRQSLGQGPEFLIYFQGTGAADDSGLPNDRFFAVRPEGSVSTLKIQRTERGDSAVYLCASSLALASEQYFGPGTRLTVT.

The genes are TRBV9 and TRBJ1-3; 8 bases map to TRBD1. This CDR3 has 16 residues. V was pared by 0 bases and J by 3 bases, with 5 bases of the junction left unmatched. CDR1 is SGDLS and CDR2 is YYNGEE in the germline V gene. CDR3 sequence reads: CASSVAARGLGNTIYF. In DNA, the CDR3 is TGTGCCAGCAGCGTAGCGGCCAGGGGGCTTGGAAACACCATATATTTT. Using reference TRBV9 and TRBJ1-3 for the parts outside the CDR3, the full variable domain is DSGVTQTPKHLITATGQRVTLRCSPRSGDLSVYWYQQSLDQGLQFLIQYYNGEERAKGNILERFSAQQFPDLHSELNLSSLELGDSALYFCASSVAARGLGNTIYFGEGSWLTVV.

The chain joins TRBV4-1 to TRBJ2-5, with no clear D. Germline CDR1 reads MGHRA; CDR2 reads YSYEKL. The CDR3 has 13 amino acids. V shed 1 base and J shed 5 bases, with 8 bases lying between them. The CDR3 is CASSQGVWETQYF. DNA for the CDR3: TGCGCCAGCAGCCAAGGGGTGTGGGAGACCCAGTACTTC.